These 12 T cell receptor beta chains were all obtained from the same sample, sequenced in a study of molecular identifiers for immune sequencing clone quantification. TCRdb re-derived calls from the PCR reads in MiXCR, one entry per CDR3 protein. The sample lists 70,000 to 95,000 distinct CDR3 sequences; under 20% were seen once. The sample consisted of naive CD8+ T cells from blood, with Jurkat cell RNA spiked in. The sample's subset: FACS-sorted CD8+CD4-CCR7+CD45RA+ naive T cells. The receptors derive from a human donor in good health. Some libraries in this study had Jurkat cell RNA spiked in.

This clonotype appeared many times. The CDR3 nucleotides read TGCAGCGCCGGGGGGACAACTCCCCGATTTAATTCACCCCTCCACTTT. As protein: CSAGGTTPRFNSPLHF. The J gene is TRBJ1-6, the V gene TRBV29-1; TRBD1 might be the D (6 bases). The CDR3 is made up of 16 amino acids. Germline assignment: CDR1 SQVTM and CDR2 ANQGSEA. The V gene lost 7 bases and the J gene lost 6 bases, with 22 bases spanning the gap.

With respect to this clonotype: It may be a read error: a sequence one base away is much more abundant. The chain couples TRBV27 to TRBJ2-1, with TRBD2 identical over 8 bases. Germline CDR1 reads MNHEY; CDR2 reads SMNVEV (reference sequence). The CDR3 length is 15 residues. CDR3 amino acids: CASSLSGSLYNGQFF. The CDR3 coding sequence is TGTGCCAGCAGTTTAAGCGGGAGCCTCTACAATGGGCAGTTCTTC.

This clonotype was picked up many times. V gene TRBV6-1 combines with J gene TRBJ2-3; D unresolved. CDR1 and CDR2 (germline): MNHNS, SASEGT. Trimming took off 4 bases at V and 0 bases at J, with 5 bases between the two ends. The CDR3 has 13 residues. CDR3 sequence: CASSVSSTDTQYF. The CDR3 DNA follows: TGTGCCAGCAGTGTATCTAGCACAGATACGCAGTATTTT.

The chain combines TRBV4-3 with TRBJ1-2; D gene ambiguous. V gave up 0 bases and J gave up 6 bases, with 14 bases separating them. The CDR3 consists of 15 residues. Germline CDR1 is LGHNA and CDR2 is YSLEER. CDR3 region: CASSQDPTPLDGYTF. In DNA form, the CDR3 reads TGCGCCAGCAGCCAAGATCCCACCCCGCTTGATGGCTACACCTTC.

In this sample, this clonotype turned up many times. DNA of the CDR3: TGCAGCGCCGACAGGGGCTTTTATGGCTACACCTTC. Its translation is CSADRGFYGYTF. The chain has TRBV29-1 and TRBJ1-2; 8 nucleotides align to TRBD1. This CDR3 is built from 12 residues. CDR1 and CDR2 from the germline V gene are SQVTM and ANQGSEA. V lost 7 bases, J lost 5 bases, and 6 bases stayed unmatched. The variable domain in full, completed from reference TRBV29-1 and TRBJ1-2, reads SAVISQKPSRDICQRGTSLTIQCQVDSQVTMMFWYRQQPGQSLTLIATANQGSEATYESGFVIDKFPISRPNLTFSTLTVSNMSPEDSSIYLCSADRGFYGYTFGSGTRLTVV.

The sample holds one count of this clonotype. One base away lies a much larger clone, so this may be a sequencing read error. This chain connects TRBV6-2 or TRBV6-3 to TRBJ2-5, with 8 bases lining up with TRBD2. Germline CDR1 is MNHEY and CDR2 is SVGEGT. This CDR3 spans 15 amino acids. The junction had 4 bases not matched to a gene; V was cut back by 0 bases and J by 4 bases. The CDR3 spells CASSYSLLAGETQYF. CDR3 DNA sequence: TGTGCCAGCAGTTACTCTTTGCTAGCGGGAGAGACCCAGTACTTC.

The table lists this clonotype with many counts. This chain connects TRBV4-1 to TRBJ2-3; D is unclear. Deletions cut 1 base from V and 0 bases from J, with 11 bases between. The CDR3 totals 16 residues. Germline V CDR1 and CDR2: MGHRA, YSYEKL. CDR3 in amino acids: CASSQGATPSTDTQYF. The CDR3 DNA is TGCGCCAGCAGCCAAGGGGCTACGCCTAGCACAGATACGCAGTATTTT.

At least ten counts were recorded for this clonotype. The CDR3 region has the DNA TGTGCCAGTAGTATAGAGGTTATAGGGCAGGTGGAAGAGACCCAGTACTTC. Amino acid sequence: CASSIEVIGQVEETQYF. The chain uses TRBV19 and TRBJ2-5; D remains unclear. Germline V gene lookup returns CDR1 LNHDA and CDR2 SQIVND (reference sequence). Trimming shortened V by 0 bases and J by 3 bases, and 17 bases separated the two germline ends. This CDR3 comprises 17 residues.

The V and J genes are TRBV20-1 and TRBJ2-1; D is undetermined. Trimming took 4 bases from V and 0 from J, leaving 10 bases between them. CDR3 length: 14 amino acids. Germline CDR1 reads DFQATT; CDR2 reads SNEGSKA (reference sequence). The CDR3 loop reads CSATKPISYNEQFF. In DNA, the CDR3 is TGCAGTGCTACCAAACCGATCTCCTACAATGAGCAGTTCTTC.

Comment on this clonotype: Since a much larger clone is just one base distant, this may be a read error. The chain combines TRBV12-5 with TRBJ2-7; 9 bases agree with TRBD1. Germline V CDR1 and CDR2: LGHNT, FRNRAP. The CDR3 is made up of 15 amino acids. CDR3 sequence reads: CASGVPGQGPYEQHF. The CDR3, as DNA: TGTGCTAGTGGTGTGCCGGGACAGGGCCCCTACGAGCAGCACTTC.

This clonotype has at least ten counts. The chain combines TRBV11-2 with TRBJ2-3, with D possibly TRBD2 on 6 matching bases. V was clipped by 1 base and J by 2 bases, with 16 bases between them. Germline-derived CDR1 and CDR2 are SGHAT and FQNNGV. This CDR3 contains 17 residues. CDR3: CASSLGPRSGFTDTQYF. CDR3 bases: TGTGCCAGCAGCTTAGGGCCGCGTAGCGGATTCACAGATACGCAGTATTTT. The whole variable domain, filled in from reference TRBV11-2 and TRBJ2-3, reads EAGVAQSPRYKIIEKRQSVAFWCNPISGHATLYWYQQILGQGPKLLIQFQNNGVVDDSQLPKDRFSAERLKGVDSTLKIQPAKLEDSAVYLCASSLGPRSGFTDTQYFGPGTRLTVL.

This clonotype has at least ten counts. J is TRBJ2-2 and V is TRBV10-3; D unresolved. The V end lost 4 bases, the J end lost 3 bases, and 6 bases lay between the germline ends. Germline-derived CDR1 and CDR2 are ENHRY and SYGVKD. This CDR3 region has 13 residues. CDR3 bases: TGTGCCATCAGTGGACCCTACACCGGGGAGCTGTTTTTT. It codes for CAISGPYTGELFF.